This TCR beta chain was documented in a study of T cells after yellow fever vaccination. The CDR3 has 14 residues. Deletions cut 1 base from V and 2 bases from J, with 8 bases between. Germline CDR1 reads LGHNA; CDR2 reads YNFKEQ. TCRdb reanalysed the 5' RACE reads using MiXCR and keeps one entry per CDR3 protein. Here the sample spans approximately 550,000 distinct CDR3 sequences, roughly 13% being singletons. This clonotype is a singleton in its sample. The source is a young man who received the YFV17D yellow fever vaccine. The input for sequencing was PBMCs, taken on the day of the yellow fever booster vaccination. The chain carries TRBV4-2 and TRBJ1-2; tentatively, D is TRBD1 (6 bases). The CDR3 sequence is CASSQAGANYGYTF. The CDR3 coding sequence is TGTGCCAGCAGCCAAGCGGGGGCCAACTATGGCTACACCTTC.